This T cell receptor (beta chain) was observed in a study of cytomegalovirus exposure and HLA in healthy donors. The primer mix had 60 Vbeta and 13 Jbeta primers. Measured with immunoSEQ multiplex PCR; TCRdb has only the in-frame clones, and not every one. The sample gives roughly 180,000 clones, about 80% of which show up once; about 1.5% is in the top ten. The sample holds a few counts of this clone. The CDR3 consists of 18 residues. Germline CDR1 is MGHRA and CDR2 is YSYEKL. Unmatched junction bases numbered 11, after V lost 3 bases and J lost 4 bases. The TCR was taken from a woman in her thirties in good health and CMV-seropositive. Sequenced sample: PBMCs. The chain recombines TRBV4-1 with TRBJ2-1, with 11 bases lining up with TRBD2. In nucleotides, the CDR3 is TGCGCCAGCAGCCATCGGCGGGCCGGGACTAGCGGATACAATGAGCAGTTCTTC. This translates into CASSHRRAGTSGYNEQFF.